The present TCR beta chain was sequenced within a study of radiation and T cells in renal cell carcinoma. Findings and limits, study-wide: Without pretreatment biopsies, baseline tumor clonotype presence was undetermined. In blood, top tumor clones expanded by 2 weeks, shrinking by 4.

Method: immunoSEQ multiplex PCR; TCRdb's copy keeps in-frame clones and lacks some. The data contain 97,000 or so clones, 75% to 85% of them singletons. On this clone itself: The target antigen is unknown.

Germline lookup yields CDR1 SGHRS and CDR2 YFSETQ. This CDR3 is built from 14 residues. V gave up 4 bases and J gave up 3 bases; unmatched junction bases: 2. The sample's time point: blood 4 weeks post-SBRT, at nephrectomy. The treatment is: 15 Gy SBRT to primary tumor, nephrectomy 4 weeks later. Nephrectomy followed 15 Gy stereotactic body radiation by 4 weeks. The tumor was a clear cell renal cell carcinoma. The sequence came from a man in his 60s with renal cell carcinoma. The sample consisted of blood, taken from a patient whose treatment included radiotherapy and nephrectomy. The rearrangement links TRBV5-1 to TRBJ2-7, with TRBD2 matching over 12 bases. Here the CDR3 reads CASSQGLAGYEQYF. CDR3 DNA: TGCGCCAGCAGCCAGGGACTAGCGGGCTACGAGCAGTACTTC.